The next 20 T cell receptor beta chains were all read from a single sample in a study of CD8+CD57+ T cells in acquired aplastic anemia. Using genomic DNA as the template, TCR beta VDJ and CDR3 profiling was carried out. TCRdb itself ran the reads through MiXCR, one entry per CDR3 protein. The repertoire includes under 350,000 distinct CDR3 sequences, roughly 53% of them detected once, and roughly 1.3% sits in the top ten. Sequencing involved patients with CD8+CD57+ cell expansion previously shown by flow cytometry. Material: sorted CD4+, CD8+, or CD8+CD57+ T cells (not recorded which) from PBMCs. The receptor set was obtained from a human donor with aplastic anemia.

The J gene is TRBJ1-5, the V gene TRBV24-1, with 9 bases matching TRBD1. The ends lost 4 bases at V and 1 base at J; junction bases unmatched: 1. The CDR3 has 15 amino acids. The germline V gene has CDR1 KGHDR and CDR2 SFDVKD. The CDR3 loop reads CATSEQGASNQPQHF. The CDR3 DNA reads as TGTGCCACCAGTGAACAGGGGGCAAGCAATCAGCCCCAGCATTTT.

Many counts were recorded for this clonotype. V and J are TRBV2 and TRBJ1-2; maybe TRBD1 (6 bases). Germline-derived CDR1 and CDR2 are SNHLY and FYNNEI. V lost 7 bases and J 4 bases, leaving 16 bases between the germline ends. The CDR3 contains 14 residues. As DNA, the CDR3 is TGTGCCAGCACCACGGACAGTTACTCCTATGGCTACACCTTC. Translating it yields CASTTDSYSYGYTF.

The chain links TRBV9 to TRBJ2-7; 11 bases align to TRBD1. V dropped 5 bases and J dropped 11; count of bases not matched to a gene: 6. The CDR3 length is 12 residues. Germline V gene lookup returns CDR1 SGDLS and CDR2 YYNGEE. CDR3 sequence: CASSLGQGAEYF. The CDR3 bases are TGTGCCAGCAGTCTAGGACAGGGGGCCGAGTACTTC.

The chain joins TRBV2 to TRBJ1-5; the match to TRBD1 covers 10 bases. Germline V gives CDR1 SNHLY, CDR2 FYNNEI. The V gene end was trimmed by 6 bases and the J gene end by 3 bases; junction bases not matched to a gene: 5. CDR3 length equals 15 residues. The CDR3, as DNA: TGTGCCAGCAGGACAGGGGGCGTTGTCAATCAGCCCCAGCATTTT. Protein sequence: CASRTGGVVNQPQHF.

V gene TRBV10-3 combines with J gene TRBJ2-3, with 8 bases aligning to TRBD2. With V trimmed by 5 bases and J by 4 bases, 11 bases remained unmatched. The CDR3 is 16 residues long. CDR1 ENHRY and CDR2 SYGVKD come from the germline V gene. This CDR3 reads CAISRTGGAGADTQYF. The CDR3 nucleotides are TGTGCCATCAGTCGAACGGGGGGGGCCGGGGCAGATACGCAGTATTTT.

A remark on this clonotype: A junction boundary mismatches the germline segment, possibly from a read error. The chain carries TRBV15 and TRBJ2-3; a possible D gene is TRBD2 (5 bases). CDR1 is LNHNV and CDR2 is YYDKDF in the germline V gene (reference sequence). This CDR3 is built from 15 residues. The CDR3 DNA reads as TGTGCCACCGGCAGAGATGGACTCCAGAAAGATACGCAGTATTTT. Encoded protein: CATGRDGLQKDTQYF.

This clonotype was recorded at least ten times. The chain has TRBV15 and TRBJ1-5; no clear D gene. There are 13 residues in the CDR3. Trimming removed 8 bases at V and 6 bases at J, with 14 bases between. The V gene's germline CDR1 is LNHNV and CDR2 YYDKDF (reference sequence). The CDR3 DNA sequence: TGTGCCACCCAACAAGGCGGAGGTCAGCCCCAGCATTTT. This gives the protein CATQQGGGQPQHF.

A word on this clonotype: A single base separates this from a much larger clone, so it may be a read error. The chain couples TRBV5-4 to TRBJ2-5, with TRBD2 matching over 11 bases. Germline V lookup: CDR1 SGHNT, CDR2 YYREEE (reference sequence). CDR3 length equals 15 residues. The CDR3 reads CACSSGTSGQETQYF. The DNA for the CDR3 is TGTGCCTGCAGTTCGGGGACTAGCGGACAAGAGACCCAGTACTTC. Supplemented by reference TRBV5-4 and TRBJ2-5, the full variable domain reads ETGVTQSPTHLIKTRGQQVTLRCSSQSGHNTVSWYQQALGQGPQFIFQYYREEENGRGNFPPRFSGLQFPNYSSELNVNALELDDSALYLCACSSGTSGQETQYFGPGTRLLVL.

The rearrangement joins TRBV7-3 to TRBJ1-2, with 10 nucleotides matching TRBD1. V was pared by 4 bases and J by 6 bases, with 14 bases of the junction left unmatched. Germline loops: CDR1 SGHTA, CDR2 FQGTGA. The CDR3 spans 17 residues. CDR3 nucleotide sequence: TGTGCCAGCAGCTCCAGGCCGCGGGACAGGGGACTCCATGGCTACACCTTC. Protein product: CASSSRPRDRGLHGYTF.

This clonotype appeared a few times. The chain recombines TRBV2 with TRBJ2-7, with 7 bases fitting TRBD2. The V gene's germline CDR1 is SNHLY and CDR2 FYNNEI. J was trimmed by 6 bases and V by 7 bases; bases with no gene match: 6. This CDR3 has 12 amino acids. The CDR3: CASTVGGGEQYF. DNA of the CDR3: TGTGCCAGCACCGTTGGGGGGGGCGAGCAGTACTTC.

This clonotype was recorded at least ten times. Here the CDR3 DNA reads TGTGCCAGCAGTGCGACAGGGTCTCTTAAAAATGAGCAGTTCTTC. The encoded protein is CASSATGSLKNEQFF. The chain employs TRBV2 and TRBJ2-1; TRBD1 matches at 7 bases. V lost 4 bases and J lost 7; bases outside the gene matches: 10. This CDR3 is built from 15 residues. Germline CDR1 and CDR2: SNHLY and FYNNEI.

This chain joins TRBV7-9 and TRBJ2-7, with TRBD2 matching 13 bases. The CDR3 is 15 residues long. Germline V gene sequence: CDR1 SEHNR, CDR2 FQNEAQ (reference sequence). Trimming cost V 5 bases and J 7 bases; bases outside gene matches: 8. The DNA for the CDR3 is TGTGCCAGCAGCGTTACTAGCGGGAGGGCAGGGGAGCAGTACTTC. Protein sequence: CASSVTSGRAGEQYF.

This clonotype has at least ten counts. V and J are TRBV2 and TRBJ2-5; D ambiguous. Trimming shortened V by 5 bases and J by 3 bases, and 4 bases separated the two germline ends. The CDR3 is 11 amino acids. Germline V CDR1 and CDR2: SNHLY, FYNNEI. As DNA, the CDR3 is TGTGCCAGCAGTCAAAAAGAGACCCAGTACTTC. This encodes CASSQKETQYF.

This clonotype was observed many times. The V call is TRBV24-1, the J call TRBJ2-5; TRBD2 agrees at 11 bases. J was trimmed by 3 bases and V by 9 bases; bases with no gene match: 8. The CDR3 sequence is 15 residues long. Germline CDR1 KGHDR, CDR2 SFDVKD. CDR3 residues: CATGSGGALEETQYF. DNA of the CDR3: TGTGCCACCGGTAGCGGGGGGGCCCTCGAAGAGACCCAGTACTTC.

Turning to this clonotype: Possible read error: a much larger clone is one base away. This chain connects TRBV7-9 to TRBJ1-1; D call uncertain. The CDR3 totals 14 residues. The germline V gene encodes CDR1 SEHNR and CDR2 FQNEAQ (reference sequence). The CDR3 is CASSLVLIGTEALF. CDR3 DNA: TGTGCCAGCAGCTTAGTTCTTATCGGAACTGAAGCTCTCTTT.

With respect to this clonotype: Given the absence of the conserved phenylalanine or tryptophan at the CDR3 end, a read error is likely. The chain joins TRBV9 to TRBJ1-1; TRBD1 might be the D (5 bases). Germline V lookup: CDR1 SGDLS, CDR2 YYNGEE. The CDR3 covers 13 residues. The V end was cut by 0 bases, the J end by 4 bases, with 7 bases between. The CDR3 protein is CASSVERGTEAFL. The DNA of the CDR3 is TGTGCCAGCAGCGTAGAAAGGGGCACTGAAGCTTTCTTG.

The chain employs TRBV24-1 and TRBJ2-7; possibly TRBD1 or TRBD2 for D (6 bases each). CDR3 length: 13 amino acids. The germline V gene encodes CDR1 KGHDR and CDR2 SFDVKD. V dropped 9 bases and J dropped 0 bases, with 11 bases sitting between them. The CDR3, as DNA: TGTGCCACCGGGGGGCAGGGCTCCTACGAGCAGTACTTC. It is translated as CATGGQGSYEQYF.

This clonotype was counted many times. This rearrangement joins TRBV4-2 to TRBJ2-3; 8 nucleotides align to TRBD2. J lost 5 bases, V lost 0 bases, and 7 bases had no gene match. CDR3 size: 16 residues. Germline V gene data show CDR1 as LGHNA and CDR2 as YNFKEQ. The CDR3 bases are TGTGCCAGCAGCCAAGATGTTAGCGGGGTTGTAGATACGCAGTATTTT. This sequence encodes CASSQDVSGVVDTQYF.

The DNA for the CDR3 is TGTGCCACCAGCAGCTCCAGGTCGGGACAGGGGTTGAATTGGGCTGAAGCTTTCTTT. Translated, it gives CATSSSRSGQGLNWAEAFF. The chain has TRBV15 and TRBJ1-1; the match to TRBD1 covers 10 bases. The junction had 19 bases not matched to a gene; V was cut back by 3 bases and J by 6 bases. Germline CDR1 LNHNV, CDR2 YYDKDF (reference sequence). This CDR3 is 19 amino acids long.

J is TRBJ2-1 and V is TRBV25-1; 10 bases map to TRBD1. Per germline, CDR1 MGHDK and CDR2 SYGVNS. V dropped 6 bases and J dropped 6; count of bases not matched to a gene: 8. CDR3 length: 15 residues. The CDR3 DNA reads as TGTGCCAGCAGATCGGGACAGGGGATCCTCAATGAGCAGTTCTTC. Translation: CASRSGQGILNEQFF. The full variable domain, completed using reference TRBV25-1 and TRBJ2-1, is EADIYQTPRYLVIGTGKKITLECSQTMGHDKMYWYQQDPGMELHLIHYSYGVNSTEKGDLSSESTVSRIRTEHFPLTLESARPSHTSQYLCASRSGQGILNEQFFGPGTRLTVL.